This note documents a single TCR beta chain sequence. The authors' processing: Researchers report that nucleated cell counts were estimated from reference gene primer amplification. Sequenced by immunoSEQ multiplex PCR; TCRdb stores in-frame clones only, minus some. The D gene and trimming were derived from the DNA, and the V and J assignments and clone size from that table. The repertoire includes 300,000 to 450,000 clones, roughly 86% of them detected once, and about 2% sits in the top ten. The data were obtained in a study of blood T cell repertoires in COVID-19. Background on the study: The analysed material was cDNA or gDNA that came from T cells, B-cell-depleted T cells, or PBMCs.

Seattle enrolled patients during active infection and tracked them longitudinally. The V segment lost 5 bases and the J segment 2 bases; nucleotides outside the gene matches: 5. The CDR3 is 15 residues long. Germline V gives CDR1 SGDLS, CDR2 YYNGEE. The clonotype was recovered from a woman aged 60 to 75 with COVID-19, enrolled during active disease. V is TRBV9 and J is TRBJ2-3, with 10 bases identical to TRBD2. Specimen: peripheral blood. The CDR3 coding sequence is TGTGCCAGCAGTGCCGGGACTAGCGCCACAGATACGCAGTATTTT. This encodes CASSAGTSATDTQYF.